This T cell receptor (beta chain) is drawn from a study of neurological immune-mediated disorders. Germline-derived CDR1 and CDR2 are MNHNS and SASEGT. The CDR3 consists of 15 residues. Study observations and caveats: The most TCR clonal expansion was seen in HTLV-1-associated myelopathy, and the least was seen in multiple sclerosis, which fell below healthy controls.

This clonotype turned up a few times. Its cognate antigen is unknown. This sequence may be a read error, since a much larger clone differs from it by one base. With 10-nucleotide random UMIs included, cDNA was synthesized by 5'RACE. Every sequencing run returned over 190 million TCR-beta sequences, which were derived from 15-18 subjects. MiXCR was run by TCRdb on the 5' RACE reads, yielding one entry per CDR3 protein. The sample includes 30,000 to 45,000 distinct CDR3 sequences, about 4.4% of them seen just once. The receptor comes from a man between 18 and 35 years old in good health. The material sequenced was CD4+ T cells from blood. The gene calls are TRBV6-1 and TRBJ2-7; D is undetermined. In DNA, the CDR3 is TGTGTCAGCAGTGATTCGGGCCTGAGCTCCTACGAGCAGTACTTC. Amino acid sequence: CVSSDSGLSSYEQYF.